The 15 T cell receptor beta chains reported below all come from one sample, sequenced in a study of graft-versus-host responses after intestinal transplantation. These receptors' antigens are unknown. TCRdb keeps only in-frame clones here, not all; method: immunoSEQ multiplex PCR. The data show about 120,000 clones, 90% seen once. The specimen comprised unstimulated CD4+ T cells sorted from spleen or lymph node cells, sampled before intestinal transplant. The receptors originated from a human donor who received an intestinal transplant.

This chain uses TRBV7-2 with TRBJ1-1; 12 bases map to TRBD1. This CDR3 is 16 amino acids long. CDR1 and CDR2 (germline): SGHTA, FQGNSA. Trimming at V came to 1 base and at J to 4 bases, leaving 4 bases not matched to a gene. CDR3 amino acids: CASSLVGTGGFTEAFF. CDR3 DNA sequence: TGTGCCAGCAGCTTAGTGGGGACAGGGGGCTTCACTGAAGCTTTCTTT.

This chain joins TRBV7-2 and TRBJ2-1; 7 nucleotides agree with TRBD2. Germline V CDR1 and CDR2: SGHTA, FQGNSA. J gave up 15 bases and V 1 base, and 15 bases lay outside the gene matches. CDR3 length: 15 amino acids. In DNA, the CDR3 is TGTGCCAGCAGCTTAGACGGTCGTGGGGGGGGGAAGGCGTTCTTC. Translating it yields CASSLDGRGGGKAFF.

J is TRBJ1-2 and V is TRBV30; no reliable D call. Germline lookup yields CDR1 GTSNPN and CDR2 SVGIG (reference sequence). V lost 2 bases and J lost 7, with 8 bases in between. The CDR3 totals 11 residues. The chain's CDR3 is CAWSLDGGYTF. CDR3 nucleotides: TGTGCCTGGAGTTTAGATGGTGGCTACACCTTC. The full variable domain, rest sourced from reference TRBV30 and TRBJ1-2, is SQTIHQWPATLVQPVGSPLSLECTVEGTSNPNLYWYRQAAGRGLQLLFYSVGIGQISSEVPQNLSASRPQDRQFILSSKKLLLSDSGFYLCAWSLDGGYTFGSGTRLTVV.

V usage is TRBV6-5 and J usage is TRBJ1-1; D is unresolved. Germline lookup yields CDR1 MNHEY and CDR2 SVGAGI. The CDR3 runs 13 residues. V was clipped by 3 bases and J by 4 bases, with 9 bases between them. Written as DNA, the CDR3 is TGTGCCAGCAGTTATGATTCCGGCACTGAAGCTTTCTTT. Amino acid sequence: CASSYDSGTEAFF.

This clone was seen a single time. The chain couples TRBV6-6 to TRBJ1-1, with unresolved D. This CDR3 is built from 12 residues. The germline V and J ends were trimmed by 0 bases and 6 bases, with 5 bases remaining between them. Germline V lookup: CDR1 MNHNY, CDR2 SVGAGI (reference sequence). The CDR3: CASSYSVAEAFF. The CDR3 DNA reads TGTGCCAGCAGTTACTCCGTCGCTGAAGCTTTCTTT.

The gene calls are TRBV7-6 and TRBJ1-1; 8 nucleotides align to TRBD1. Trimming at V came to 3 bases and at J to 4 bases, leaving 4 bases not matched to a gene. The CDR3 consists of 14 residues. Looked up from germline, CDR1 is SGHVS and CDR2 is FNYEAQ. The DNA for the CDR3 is TGTGCCAGCAGCTTCCCCGGACAGGGCACTGAAGCTTTCTTT. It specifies CASSFPGQGTEAFF.

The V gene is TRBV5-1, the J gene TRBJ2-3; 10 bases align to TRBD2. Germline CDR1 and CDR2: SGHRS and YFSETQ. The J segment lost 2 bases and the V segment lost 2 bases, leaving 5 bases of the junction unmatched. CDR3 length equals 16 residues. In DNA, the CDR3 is TGCGCCAGCAGCTTTGCTCTAGCGGGAGCCACAGATACGCAGTATTTT. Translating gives CASSFALAGATDTQYF. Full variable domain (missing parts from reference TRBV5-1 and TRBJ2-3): KAGVTQTPRYLIKTRGQQVTLSCSPISGHRSVSWYQQTPGQGLQFLFEYFSETQRNKGNFPGRFSGRQFSNSRSEMNVSTLELGDSALYLCASSFALAGATDTQYFGPGTRLTVL.

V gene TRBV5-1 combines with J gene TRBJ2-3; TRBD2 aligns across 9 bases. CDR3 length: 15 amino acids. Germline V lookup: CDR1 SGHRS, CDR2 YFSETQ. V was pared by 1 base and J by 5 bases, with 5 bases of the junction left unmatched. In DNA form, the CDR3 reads TGCGCCAGCAGCTTGATAGCGGGAGTGGTAGATACGCAGTATTTT. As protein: CASSLIAGVVDTQYF.

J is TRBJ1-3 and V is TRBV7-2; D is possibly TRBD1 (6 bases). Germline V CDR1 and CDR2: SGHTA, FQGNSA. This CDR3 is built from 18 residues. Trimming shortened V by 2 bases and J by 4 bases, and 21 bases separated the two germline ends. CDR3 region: CASSLKGGGTQSGNTIYF. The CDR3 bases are TGTGCCAGCAGCTTAAAAGGGGGGGGGACACAAAGCGGAAACACCATATATTTT.

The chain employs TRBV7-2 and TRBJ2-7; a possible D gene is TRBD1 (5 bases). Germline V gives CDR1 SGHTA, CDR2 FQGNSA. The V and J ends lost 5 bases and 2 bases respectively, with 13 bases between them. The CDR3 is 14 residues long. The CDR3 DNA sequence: TGTGCCAGCAGCAAAGGGGTCATTACCTACGAGCAGTACTTC. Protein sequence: CASSKGVITYEQYF.

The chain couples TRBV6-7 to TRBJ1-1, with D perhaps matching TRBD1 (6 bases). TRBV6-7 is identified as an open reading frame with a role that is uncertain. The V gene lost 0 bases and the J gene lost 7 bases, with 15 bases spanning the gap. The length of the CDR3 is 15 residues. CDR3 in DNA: TGTGCCAGCAGTTACTCGACACAGGGACCTTTTGAAGCTTTCTTT. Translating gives CASSYSTQGPFEAFF.

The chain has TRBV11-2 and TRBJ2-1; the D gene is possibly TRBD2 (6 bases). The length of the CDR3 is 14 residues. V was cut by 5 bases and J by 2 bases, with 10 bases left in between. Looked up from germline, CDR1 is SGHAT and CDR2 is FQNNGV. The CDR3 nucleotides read TGTGCCAGCAGCCGACTAGTACCCTACAATGAGCAGTTCTTC. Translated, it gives CASSRLVPYNEQFF. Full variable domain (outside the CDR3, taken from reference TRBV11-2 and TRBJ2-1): EAGVAQSPRYKIIEKRQSVAFWCNPISGHATLYWYQQILGQGPKLLIQFQNNGVVDDSQLPKDRFSAERLKGVDSTLKIQPAKLEDSAVYLCASSRLVPYNEQFFGPGTRLTVL.

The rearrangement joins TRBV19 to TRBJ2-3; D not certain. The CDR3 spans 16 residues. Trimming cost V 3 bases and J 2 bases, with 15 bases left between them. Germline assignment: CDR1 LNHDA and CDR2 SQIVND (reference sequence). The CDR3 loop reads CASSIFVLYLTDTQYF. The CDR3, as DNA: TGTGCCAGTAGTATTTTTGTTTTATATCTCACAGATACGCAGTATTTT. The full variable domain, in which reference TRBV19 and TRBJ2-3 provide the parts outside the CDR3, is DGGITQSPKYLFRKEGQNVTLSCEQNLNHDAMYWYRQDPGQGLRLIYYSQIVNDFQKGDIAEGYSVSREKKESFPLTVTSAQKNPTAFYLCASSIFVLYLTDTQYFGPGTRLTVL.

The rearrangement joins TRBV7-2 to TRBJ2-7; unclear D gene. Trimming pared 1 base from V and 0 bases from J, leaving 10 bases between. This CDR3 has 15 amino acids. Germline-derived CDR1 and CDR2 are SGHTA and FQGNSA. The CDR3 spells CASSLEITASYEQYF. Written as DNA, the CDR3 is TGTGCCAGCAGCTTAGAAATAACAGCCTCCTACGAGCAGTACTTC. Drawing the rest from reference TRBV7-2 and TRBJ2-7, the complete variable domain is GAGVSQSPSNKVTEKGKDVELRCDPISGHTALYWYRQSLGQGLEFLIYFQGNSAPDKSGLPSDRFSAERTGGSVSTLTIQRTQQEDSAVYLCASSLEITASYEQYFGPGTRLTVT.

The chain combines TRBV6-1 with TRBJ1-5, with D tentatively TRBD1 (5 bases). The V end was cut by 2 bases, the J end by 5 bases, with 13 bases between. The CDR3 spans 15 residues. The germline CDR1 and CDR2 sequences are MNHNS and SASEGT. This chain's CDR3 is CASSEIGGGYQPQHF. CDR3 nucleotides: TGTGCCAGCAGTGAAATTGGGGGGGGATATCAGCCCCAGCATTTT.